This T cell receptor beta chain was sequenced during a study of CXCR3-negative and CXCR3-positive naive CD8 T cells. Broader study findings: In cryopreserved cells, CXCR3 expression partially decreased, and fresh PBMCs were used in most assays. Against CXCR3-negative naive cells, CXCR3-positive naive cells showed more hydrophobic TRB CDR3s. The study inferred TCR strength from TRB CDR3 properties and found comparable surface CD5 between naive subsets.

Notes on this clonotype: The antigen is not known.

Naive cells were sorted as CD45RO-, CCR7+, CD27+ and CD95-. This CDR3 spans 15 amino acids. Germline CDR1 is LNHNV and CDR2 is YYDKDF (reference sequence). TRB cDNA libraries were made by UMI-labeled 5' RACE. After re-calling the 5' RACE reads, TCRdb lists one entry per CDR3 protein, DNA absent. This sample lists just over 40,000 distinct CDR3 sequences; its ten largest clones have roughly 1.8%. Sequenced material: naive CXCR3- CD8+ T cells from blood. Indicated subset: CD45RO-CCR7+CD27+CD95- naive CD8+ T cells lacking CXCR3 (TNR3-). V usage is TRBV15 and J usage is TRBJ2-1; TCRdb indicates TRBD2, and absent DNA this call remains unverified. The TCR was taken from a human donor in good health. Some clones in this sample may be carry-over from other donors' samples. The CDR3 region is CATSRDQARGREQFF.